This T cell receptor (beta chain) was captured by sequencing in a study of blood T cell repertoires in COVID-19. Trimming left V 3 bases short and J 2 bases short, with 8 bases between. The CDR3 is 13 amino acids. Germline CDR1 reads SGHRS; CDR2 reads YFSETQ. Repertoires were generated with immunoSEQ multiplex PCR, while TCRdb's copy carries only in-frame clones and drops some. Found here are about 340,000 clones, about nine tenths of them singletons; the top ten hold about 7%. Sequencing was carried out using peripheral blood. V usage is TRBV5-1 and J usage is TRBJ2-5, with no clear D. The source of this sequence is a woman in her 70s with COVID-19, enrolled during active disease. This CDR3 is CASSYDTQETQYF. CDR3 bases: TGCGCCAGCAGCTATGACACGCAAGAGACCCAGTACTTC.